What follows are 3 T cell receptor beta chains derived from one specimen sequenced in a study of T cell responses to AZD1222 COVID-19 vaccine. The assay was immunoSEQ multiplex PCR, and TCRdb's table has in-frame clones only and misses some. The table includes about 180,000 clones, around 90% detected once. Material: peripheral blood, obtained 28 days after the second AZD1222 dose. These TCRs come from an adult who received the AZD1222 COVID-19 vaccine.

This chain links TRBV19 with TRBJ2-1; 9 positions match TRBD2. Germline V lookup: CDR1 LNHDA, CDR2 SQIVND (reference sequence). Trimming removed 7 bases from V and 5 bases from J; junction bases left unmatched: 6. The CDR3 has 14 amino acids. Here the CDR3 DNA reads TGTGCCAGTAAGGGGCGGGAGGGCGACAATGAGCAGTTCTTC. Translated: CASKGREGDNEQFF.

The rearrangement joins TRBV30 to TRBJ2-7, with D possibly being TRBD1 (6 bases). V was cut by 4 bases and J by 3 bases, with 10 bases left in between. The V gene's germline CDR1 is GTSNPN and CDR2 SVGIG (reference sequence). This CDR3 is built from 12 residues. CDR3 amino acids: CAWTGEGYEQYF. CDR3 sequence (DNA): TGTGCCTGGACAGGGGAAGGCTACGAGCAGTACTTC.

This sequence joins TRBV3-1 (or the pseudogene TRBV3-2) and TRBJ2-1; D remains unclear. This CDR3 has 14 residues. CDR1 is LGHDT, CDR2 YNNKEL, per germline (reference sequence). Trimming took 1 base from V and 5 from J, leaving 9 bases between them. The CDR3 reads CASSQGPVDNEQFF. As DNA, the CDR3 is TGTGCCAGCAGCCAAGGCCCAGTAGACAATGAGCAGTTCTTC.